These T cell receptor beta chains were read from a single sample in a study of CD8+CD57+ T cells in acquired aplastic anemia. MiXCR, applied by TCRdb to the reads, yields one record per CDR3 protein. The sample lists 260,000 or so distinct CDR3 sequences, 65% to 90% seen once, with approximately 40% in the top ten. What was sequenced was sorted CD4+, CD8+, or CD8+CD57+ T cells (not recorded which) from PBMCs. Every receptor here comes from a human donor with aplastic anemia. CDR3s include the opening cysteine and the closing phenylalanine or tryptophan. The D gene is left open where the match is weak. Expanded clones get a size class; other rows say once, few or many, or leave the size out.

TRBV29-1	NA	TRBJ2-1	14	NA	CSVALGRDYSEQFF	TGCAGCGTTGCTCTCGGGCGCGACTACAGTGAGCAGTTCTTC
TRBV7-9	NA	TRBJ2-1	13	NA	CASSCAGYNEQFF	TGTGCCAGCAGCTGCGCGGGCTACAATGAGCAGTTCTTC
TRBV2	NA	TRBJ1-1	13	NA	CTSSPAMSTEAFF	TGTACCAGCAGCCCCGCAATGAGCACTGAAGCTTTCTTT
TRBV9	NA	TRBJ2-6	17	NA	CASSPGRDSSGENVLTF	TGTGCCAGCAGCCCAGGGAGGGACAGCTCTGGGGAGAACGTCCTGACTTTC
TRBV2	NA	TRBJ1-5	14	NA	CASSETGNIQPQHF	TGTGCCAGCAGTGAAACAGGGAATATTCAGCCCCAGCATTTT
TRBV7-9	NA	TRBJ2-3	13	NA	CASGEGGGPKPYF	TGTGCCAGCGGGGAAGGGGGAGGTCCCAAGCCGTATTTT
TRBV19	NA	TRBJ1-1	17	NA	CASPKSRGTHPIAEAFF	TGCGCCAGTCCCAAATCGCGGGGGACCCACCCCATAGCTGAAGCTTTCTTT
TRBV11-1	TRBD1	TRBJ1-6	14	NA	CASRPGQGISPLHF	TGCGCCAGCAGGCCGGGACAGGGGATATCACCCCTCCACTTT
TRBV7-3	NA	TRBJ2-1	14	NA	CASSCSRWGNEQFF	TGTGCCAGCAGCTGCTCCCGGTGGGGAAATGAGCAGTTCTTC
TRBV7-3	TRBD2	TRBJ2-3	16	NA	CASSLVVAGGTDTQYF	TGTGCCAGCAGCCTTGTGGTAGCGGGGGGCACAGATACGCAGTATTTT
TRBV7-9	NA	TRBJ1-2	16	NA	CASSLQRNGRVYGYTF	TGTGCCAGCAGCTTGCAGAGAAACGGGCGGGTATATGGCTACACCTTC
TRBV7-2	NA	TRBJ1-6	15	NA	CASSLAQGDNSPLHF	TGTGCCAGCAGCTTAGCGCAGGGTGATAATTCGCCCCTCCACTTT
TRBV9	NA	TRBJ2-2	15	many	CASSAPGHNTGELFF	TGTGCCAGCAGCGCGCCGGGACACAACACCGGGGAGCTGTTTTTT
TRBV7-2	NA	TRBJ2-3	14	once	CASSLPPDPDAQSF	TGTGCCAGCAGCTTACCGCCAGACCCCGATGCGCAGTCTTTT
TRBV7-8	TRBD2	TRBJ2-3	13	NA	CASSVAGGHEKQF	TGTGCCAGCAGCGTAGCGGGAGGTCACGAGAAGCAGTTT
TRBV20-1	NA	TRBJ1-1	15	once	CSARDGYRVSTEAFF	TGCAGTGCTAGAGATGGTTACAGGGTTTCGACTGAAGCTTTCTTT
TRBV9	NA	TRBJ1-1	15	NA	CASSLVPTDNTEAFF	TGTGCCAGCAGCTTAGTACCGACTGACAACACTGAGGCTTTCTTT
TRBV9	NA	TRBJ2-3	13	NA	CASSVGGDTTQYF	TGTGCCAGCAGCGTAGGTGGCGATACGACGCAGTATTTT
TRBV7-9	NA	TRBJ2-5	15	NA	CASSSSATEGDFGYF	TGTGCCAGCAGCTCAAGCGCCACTGAGGGAGATTTTGGATACTTC
TRBV7-8	TRBD1	TRBJ1-1	15	NA	CASSIRDSQNTEAFF	TGTGCCAGCAGCATCCGGGACAGCCAGAACACTGAAGCTTTCTTT
TRBV7-9	NA	TRBJ1-4	16	NA	CASSSKRSGGSDELFF	TGTGCCAGCAGCTCAAAAAGAAGCGGGGGGAGCGATGAGCTGTTTTTT
TRBV24-1	TRBD1	TRBJ2-3	16	NA	CATSGQGAGSTDTQYF	TGTGCCACCAGTGGACAGGGGGCTGGGAGCACAGATACGCAGTATTTT
TRBV9	NA	TRBJ2-2	17	NA	CASSVGPRGPNTGELFF	TGCGCCAGCAGCGTCGGTCCCCGGGGGCCGAACACCGGGGAGCTGTTTTTT
TRBV29-1	TRBD1	TRBJ2-1	14	NA	CSVEGQGTNNEQFF	TGCAGCGTTGAGGGACAGGGGACCAACAATGAGCAGTTCTTC
TRBV15	NA	TRBJ2-5	14	few	CATSRDTVAETQYF	TGTGCCACCAGCAGAGATACGGTAGCAGAGACCCAGTACTTC
TRBV9	NA	TRBJ1-2	14	NA	CASSVAFAAGGYTF	TGTGCCAGCAGCGTAGCGTTTGCGGCAGGCGGCTACACCTTC
TRBV12-3/TRBV12-4	NA	TRBJ2-1	11	NA	CASCLADEQFF	TGTGCCAGCTGTTTGGCGGATGAGCAGTTCTTC
TRBV2	TRBD1	TRBJ1-2	14	NA	CASRERTGGGGYTF	TGTGCCAGCAGGGAGAGGACAGGGGGAGGTGGCTACACCTTC
TRBV7-9	NA	TRBJ2-3	14	NA	CASSLERGPATNNF	TGTGCCAGCAGCTTGGAGAGGGGTCCCGCTACGAACAATTTT
TRBV2	NA	TRBJ2-7	14	NA	CASGDGGVGYQQYF	TGTGCCAGCGGCGACGGGGGCGTTGGTTACCAGCAGTACTTC
TRBV7-9	TRBD2	TRBJ2-3	14	NA	CASSFARGGGSDDF	TGTGCCAGCAGCTTTGCGAGAGGCGGGGGGAGCGATGATTTT
TRBV9	NA	TRBJ2-7	15	NA	CASSVGVSKPYEQYF	TGTGCCAGCAGCGTAGGGGTGTCGAAGCCCTACGAGCAGTACTTC
TRBV7-3	TRBD2	TRBJ2-3	14	NA	CASSLAGTWGETQF	TGTGCCAGCAGCCTAGCGGGGACTTGGGGAGAGACCCAGTTT
TRBV9	NA	TRBJ2-1	16	NA	CASSFTRRGRSAEQSF	TGTGCCAGCAGCTTTACAAGAAGAGGGAGGAGTGCTGAGCAGTCCTTC
TRBV7-3	NA	TRBJ2-2	16	NA	CASSLSRVGNTGELFF	TGTGCCAGCAGCTTATCGCGCGTCGGGAACACCGGGGAGCTGTTTTTT
TRBV7-8	TRBD2	TRBJ2-1	16	NA	CASSFQRGGRSDVQFF	TGTGCCAGCAGCTTCCAAAGGGGCGGGAGGAGCGATGTGCAGTTCTTC
TRBV7-2	NA	TRBJ2-3	13	NA	CASGFGGTDSQYF	TGTGCCAGCGGCTTCGGGGGAACAGATTCGCAGTATTTT
TRBV7-1	NA	TRBJ1-1	15	NA	CASSSSPGRNTEAFF	TGTGCCAGCAGCTCCAGCCCGGGAAGGAACACTGAAGCTTTCTTT
TRBV15	TRBD1	TRBJ2-1	15	NA	CATSRDTQTGNEQFF	TGTGCCACCAGCAGAGATACCCAGACAGGGAATGAGCAGTTCTTC
TRBV9	NA	TRBJ2-2	16	NA	CASGGCRKDKYGELFF	TGTGCCAGCGGAGGGTGTCGGAAAGATAAGTACGGCGAGCTGTTTTTT
TRBV7-8	NA	TRBJ1-1	15	NA	CASSFDPNGTTQAFF	TGTGCCAGCAGCTTTGATCCAAACGGGACAACCCAAGCTTTCTTT
TRBV2	TRBD1	TRBJ1-6	18	NA	CASSESGTGDLVGSPLHF	TGTGCCAGCAGTGAGAGCGGGACAGGGGATTTGGTCGGTTCACCCCTCCACTTT
TRBV29-1	TRBD1	TRBJ2-7	15	few	CSVVSRDRGGLEQYF	TGCAGCGTTGTGTCTAGAGACAGGGGTGGTCTCGAGCAGTACTTC
TRBV25-1	NA	TRBJ1-1	14	NA	CASSESWGNTEAFF	TGTGCCAGCAGTGAATCTTGGGGGAACACTGAAGCTTTCTTT
TRBV20-1	NA	TRBJ2-1	16	NA	CSARARWARLSNEQFF	TGCAGTGCTAGGGCACGCTGGGCGAGACTGTCGAATGAGCAGTTCTTC
TRBV10-3	TRBD1	TRBJ2-1	16	NA	CASSQGCGNGQDEQLF	TGTGCCAGCAGTCAGGGGTGCGGAAACGGACAGGATGAGCAGTTGTTC
TRBV5-6	TRBD1	TRBJ2-1	17	NA	CASSLGADRGPYNEQFF	TGTGCCAGCAGCTTGGGGGCGGACAGGGGCCCCTACAATGAGCAGTTCTTC
TRBV7-2	TRBD2	TRBJ2-7	14	NA	CAISLAGGDNQYYF	TGTGCCATCAGTCTAGCGGGGGGGGACAACCAGTACTACTTC